The 11 T cell receptor beta chains given below trace back to one sample, sequenced in a study of T cells after yellow fever vaccination. Each CDR3 protein gets one entry after TCRdb re-called the 5' RACE reads with MiXCR. This table has just under 600,000 distinct CDR3 sequences, approximately 13% appearing once. Specimen: PBMCs, collected on the day of the yellow fever booster vaccination. The source of these receptors is a man between 25 and 39 years old who received the YFV17D yellow fever vaccine.

The chain joins TRBV6-5 to TRBJ1-2; perhaps TRBD1 as D (5 bases). Germline lookup yields CDR1 MNHEY and CDR2 SVGAGI. V was cut by 4 bases and J by 7 bases, with 13 bases left in between. The CDR3 runs to 13 residues. The DNA for the CDR3 is TGTGCCAGCAGTTCGGGGACTAGGGGTGGCTACACCTTC. The encoded protein is CASSSGTRGGYTF.

The count of this clonotype is one. This chain connects TRBV4-2 to TRBJ2-3, with TRBD1 matching 8 bases. Germline CDR1 LGHNA, CDR2 YNFKEQ. The CDR3 is 15 residues long. Unmatched junction bases numbered 5, after V lost 0 bases and J lost 6 bases. CDR3 nucleotide sequence: TGTGCCAGCAGCCAAGATCCCAGGGGGCCCGATACGCAGTATTTT. This gives the protein CASSQDPRGPDTQYF.

This chain links TRBV19 with TRBJ1-5; D unclear. The V end was cut by 1 base, the J end by 4 bases, with 8 bases between. The CDR3 extends over 14 amino acids. Germline CDR1 reads LNHDA; CDR2 reads SQIVND (reference sequence). CDR3 region: CASSIGVSNQPQHF. In nucleotides, the CDR3 is TGTGCCAGTAGTATAGGGGTGTCAAATCAGCCCCAGCATTTT.

This clonotype has more than one count but fewer than ten. J is TRBJ2-1 and V is TRBV20-1; D is perhaps TRBD2 (6 bases). The V end lost 6 bases, the J end lost 2 bases, and 14 bases lay between the germline ends. This CDR3 spans 14 amino acids. Germline CDR1 and CDR2: DFQATT and SNEGSKA (reference sequence). In DNA, the CDR3 is TGCAGTGCCCCAGATGGGAGGACCTACAATGAGCAGTTCTTC. This sequence encodes CSAPDGRTYNEQFF.

This clonotype was detected only a few times. The chain links TRBV24-1 to TRBJ2-1; perhaps TRBD2 as D (5 bases). The V end was cut by 9 bases, the J end by 3 bases, with 5 bases between. The CDR3 loop spans 11 amino acids. Germline assignment: CDR1 KGHDR and CDR2 SFDVKD. The chain's CDR3 is CATGGYNEQFF. The CDR3 bases are TGTGCCACCGGAGGCTACAATGAGCAGTTCTTC.

The J gene is TRBJ2-5, the V gene TRBV7-2; D not certain. This CDR3 spans 15 amino acids. Germline V lookup: CDR1 SGHTA, CDR2 FQGNSA. The V end was cut by 1 base, the J end by 1 base, with 10 bases between. CDR3 region: CASSLGFGFQETQYF. For the CDR3, the DNA is TGTGCCAGCAGCTTAGGATTCGGGTTCCAAGAGACCCAGTACTTC.

The DNA for the CDR3 is TGTGCCAGCAGCTTAACGGCTAGCGGGGGACAAGAGACCCAGTACTTC. It specifies CASSLTASGGQETQYF. This chain joins TRBV7-3 and TRBJ2-5, with TRBD2 matching 10 bases. Germline assignment: CDR1 SGHTA and CDR2 FQGTGA. The CDR3 has 16 residues. The V gene end was trimmed by 0 bases and the J gene end by 2 bases; junction bases not matched to a gene: 3.

The table lists this clonotype with a few counts. The chain couples TRBV7-8 to TRBJ2-1, with D unclear. Per germline, CDR1 SGHVS and CDR2 FQNEAQ. CDR3 length: 16 amino acids. V lost 4 bases and J lost 1, with 14 bases in between. The DNA for the CDR3 is TGTGCCAGCAGCTCGTACCGGGCAGGATCCTACAATGAGCAGTTCTTC. Protein: CASSSYRAGSYNEQFF.

The chain recombines TRBV7-8 with TRBJ2-7; TRBD1 matches at 10 bases. From germline, CDR1 is SGHVS and CDR2 FQNEAQ. V trimming: 5 bases; J trimming: 2 bases; junction bases outside the gene matches: 9. CDR3 length equals 16 residues. The CDR3 here is CASSERPGQGPYEQYF. CDR3 DNA sequence: TGTGCCAGCAGCGAAAGGCCGGGACAGGGGCCCTACGAGCAGTACTTC.

V gene TRBV7-9 combines with J gene TRBJ2-7; maybe TRBD1 (5 bases). V was clipped by 6 bases and J by 5 bases, with 17 bases between them. The germline V gene has CDR1 SEHNR and CDR2 FQNEAQ (reference sequence). The CDR3 runs to 14 residues. CDR3 DNA: TGTGCCAGCAGGTCGGACAACGCTTGGGACGAGCAGTACTTC. Protein: CASRSDNAWDEQYF.

This clonotype was counted a few times. The rearrangement joins TRBV9 to TRBJ2-1; no reliable D call. Per germline, CDR1 SGDLS and CDR2 YYNGEE. The CDR3 loop spans 15 amino acids. V was shortened by 4 bases and J by 8 bases, with 19 bases between the two germline ends. The CDR3 region is CASSLSTLGFDEQFF. The CDR3 DNA reads TGTGCCAGCAGCCTTTCGACCCTTGGGTTCGATGAGCAGTTCTTC.